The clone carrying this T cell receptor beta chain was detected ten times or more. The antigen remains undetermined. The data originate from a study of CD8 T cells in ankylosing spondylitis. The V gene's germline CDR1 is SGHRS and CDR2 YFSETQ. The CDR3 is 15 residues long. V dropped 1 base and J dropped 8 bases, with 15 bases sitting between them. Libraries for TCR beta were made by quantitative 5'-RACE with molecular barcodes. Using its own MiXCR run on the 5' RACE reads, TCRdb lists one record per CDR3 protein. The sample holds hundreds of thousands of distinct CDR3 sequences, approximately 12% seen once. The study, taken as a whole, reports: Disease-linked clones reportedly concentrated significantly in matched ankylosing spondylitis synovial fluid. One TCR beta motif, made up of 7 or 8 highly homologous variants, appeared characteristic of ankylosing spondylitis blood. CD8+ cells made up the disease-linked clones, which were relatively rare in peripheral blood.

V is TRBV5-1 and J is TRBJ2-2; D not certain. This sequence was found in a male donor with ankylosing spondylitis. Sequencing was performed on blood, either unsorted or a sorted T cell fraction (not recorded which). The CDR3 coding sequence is TGCGCCAGCAGCTTGAGCGTCAATACCCCGGGGGAGCTGTTTTTT. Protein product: CASSLSVNTPGELFF.